The 3 T cell receptor beta chains listed next were all sequenced from one sample in a study of T cell responses to AZD1222 COVID-19 vaccine. Profiling relied on immunoSEQ multiplex PCR, and the TCRdb table lists in-frame clones only, not all of them. This sample has some 180,000 clones, with 90% to 95% found just once. The sample here was peripheral blood, taken 28 days after the second AZD1222 dose. These receptors were taken from an adult who received the AZD1222 COVID-19 vaccine.

This chain connects TRBV2 to TRBJ1-1; D remains ambiguous. The length of the CDR3 is 12 residues. CDR1 and CDR2 (germline): SNHLY, FYNNEI. V was trimmed by 5 bases and J by 5 bases, leaving 9 bases between them. The CDR3 DNA reads as TGTGCCAGCAGTTACCATCCGACTGAAGCTTTCTTT. Translating gives CASSYHPTEAFF.

The V call is TRBV6-1, the J call TRBJ2-3; 14 positions match TRBD2. The CDR3 consists of 17 residues. V dropped 6 bases and J dropped 3; count of bases not matched to a gene: 8. Looked up from germline, CDR1 is MNHNS and CDR2 is SASEGT. CDR3 DNA sequence: TGTGCCAGCAGAGAACTAGGGACTAGCGGGAGAACAGATACGCAGTATTTT. Its protein is CASRELGTSGRTDTQYF.

J is TRBJ2-7 and V is TRBV7-9; a weak D match, TRBD1 (5 bases). Trimming left V 1 base short and J 7 bases short, with 14 bases between. Germline-derived CDR1 and CDR2 are SEHNR and FQNEAQ (reference sequence). The CDR3 totals 14 residues. CDR3 sequence: CASSLVVSGAEQYF. The CDR3 DNA reads TGTGCCAGCAGCTTAGTAGTGAGTGGGGCAGAGCAGTACTTC.